The sequence of this T cell receptor (beta chain) was determined in a study of blood T cell repertoires in COVID-19. Looking at the study overall: Italy, Spain and the United States were the sources of the convalescent and acute COVID-19 samples.

The germline CDR1 and CDR2 sequences are MGHDK and SYGVNS. V was clipped by 5 bases and J by 1 base, with 11 bases between them. The CDR3 sequence is 14 residues long. In the original workflow: The authors estimated nucleated cell counts from reference gene primer amplification. Sequenced by immunoSEQ multiplex PCR; TCRdb stores in-frame clones only, minus some. V, J and clone size derive from that table, while D and trimming were established from the DNA sequence. This table holds around 280,000 clones, more than 70% found once. Seattle cases were enrolled at active infection and followed longitudinally.

The receptor's source is a woman aged 30 to 39 with COVID-19, enrolled during active disease. The chain employs TRBV25-1 and TRBJ1-2; D may be TRBD1 (6 bases). Sequenced input: peripheral blood. In DNA, the CDR3 is TGTGCCAGCAGTAGCTCAGGGGATAACTATGGCTACACCTTC. Translating it yields CASSSSGDNYGYTF.